Ten or more counts support the clone carrying this TCR beta chain. The sample comes from a study of T cells in Graves' hyperthyroidism and ophthalmopathy. RNA transcripts provided the source from which TCR beta CDR3 regions were amplified. HTBI primers drove first-round RT-PCR of the TCR CDR3. TCRdb independently ran MiXCR on the multiplex PCR reads; one entry per CDR3 protein. The table has approximately 320,000 distinct CDR3 sequences, approximately 16% seen once. Germline V CDR1 and CDR2: SGHTA, FQGNSA. The germline V and J ends were trimmed by 10 bases and 4 bases, with 14 bases remaining between them. The CDR3 consists of 12 residues.

The V call is TRBV7-2, the J call TRBJ2-7; the D is unclear. Input material: blood. This TCR was recovered from a man aged 30 to 39 with Graves' hyperthyroidism. The CDR3 sequence: CATVKDTYEQYF. CDR3 DNA: TGTGCCACCGTTAAGGATACGTACGAGCAGTACTTC.